This passage covers 5 T cell receptor beta chains from one sample sequenced in a study of T cells in tumors after PD-1 blockade. Here immunoSEQ multiplex PCR was the method, and the copy in TCRdb shows in-frame clones only, minus some. Found here are approximately 2,500 clones, approximately 71% of them singletons; the top ten hold about 14%. This specimen was tumor tissue, taken after anti-PD-1 treatment. Receptor source: a human donor with basal cell carcinoma.

The chain carries TRBV10-3 and TRBJ1-5; D not certain. Trimming took 0 bases from V and 6 from J, leaving 9 bases between them. The CDR3 is made up of 14 amino acids. CDR1 and CDR2 from the germline V gene are ENHRY and SYGVKD. This chain's CDR3 is CAISESAGLQPQHF. The CDR3 DNA reads TGTGCCATCAGTGAGTCGGCAGGACTTCAGCCCCAGCATTTT.

This chain uses TRBV9 with TRBJ1-1, with D possibly TRBD1 on 5 matching bases. The CDR3 sequence is 17 residues long. V lost 2 bases, J lost 3 bases, and 20 bases lay in between. Germline V gene data show CDR1 as SGDLS and CDR2 as YYNGEE. CDR3 region: CASSVDPPTGVDTEAFF. The CDR3, as DNA: TGTGCCAGCAGCGTCGACCCTCCTACGGGGGTGGACACTGAAGCTTTCTTT.

This clone has a handful of counts. The genes are TRBV27 and TRBJ1-1, with D possibly matching TRBD1 (5 bases). The germline V gene encodes CDR1 MNHEY and CDR2 SMNVEV (reference sequence). Trimming cost V 3 bases and J 1 base, with 12 bases left between them. This CDR3 contains 15 residues. The CDR3 loop reads CASSFLTGANTEAFF. CDR3 sequence (DNA): TGTGCCAGCAGTTTTCTCACAGGTGCGAACACTGAAGCTTTCTTT.

The J gene is TRBJ2-1, the V gene TRBV5-1, with 8 bases fitting TRBD2. This CDR3 spans 15 amino acids. The V gene's germline CDR1 is SGHRS and CDR2 YFSETQ. Trimming took 0 bases from V and 6 from J; bases not matched to a gene: 5. The CDR3 here is CASSLAGGVFNEQFF. In nucleotides, the CDR3 is TGCGCCAGCAGCTTGGCGGGAGGGGTTTTCAATGAGCAGTTCTTC.

The chain employs TRBV5-1 and TRBJ1-1; possible D gene TRBD1, 6 bases. Germline-derived CDR1 and CDR2 are SGHRS and YFSETQ. With 0 bases removed from V and 1 base from J, the gap between germline ends came to 16 bases. The CDR3 loop spans 17 amino acids. CDR3: CASSLGTGSFSNTEAFF. The CDR3 DNA follows: TGCGCCAGCAGCTTGGGTACAGGGAGTTTTTCGAACACTGAAGCTTTCTTT. The whole variable domain, filled in from reference TRBV5-1 and TRBJ1-1, reads KAGVTQTPRYLIKTRGQQVTLSCSPISGHRSVSWYQQTPGQGLQFLFEYFSETQRNKGNFPGRFSGRQFSNSRSEMNVSTLELGDSALYLCASSLGTGSFSNTEAFFGQGTRLTVV.